Presented here are 6 T cell receptor beta chains from one specimen sequenced in a study of cytomegalovirus exposure and HLA in healthy donors. The PCR contained 60 Vbeta and 13 Jbeta primers. Here immunoSEQ multiplex PCR was the method, and the copy in TCRdb shows in-frame clones only, minus some. The sample lists fewer than 150,000 clones; approximately 80% were seen once. The sample taken for sequencing was PBMCs. The receptors derive from a man in his fifties in good health and CMV-seronegative.

In DNA, the CDR3 is TGTGCCAGCAGTGAACGACAGGGGCTCTACGAGCAGTACTTC. It codes for CASSERQGLYEQYF. The chain carries TRBV2 and TRBJ2-7; the match to TRBD1 covers 8 bases. V lost 2 bases, J lost 3 bases, and 3 bases stayed unmatched. The CDR3 consists of 14 residues. From germline, CDR1 is SNHLY and CDR2 FYNNEI.

This chain uses TRBV6-6 with TRBJ1-1; 8 positions match TRBD1. The length of the CDR3 is 16 residues. The germline CDR1 and CDR2 sequences are MNHNY and SVGAGI (reference sequence). Germline trimming cut 5 bases from V and 5 bases from J; bases unmatched to any gene: 13. The CDR3: CASSPRQGKGVTEAFF. CDR3 coding DNA: TGTGCCAGCAGTCCCCGACAGGGGAAGGGGGTTACTGAAGCTTTCTTT.

The count of this clone is one. The chain uses TRBV19 and TRBJ2-7, with D hard to call. Per germline, CDR1 LNHDA and CDR2 SQIVND (reference sequence). Trimming removed 2 bases from V and 2 bases from J, with 7 bases in between. This CDR3 comprises 13 residues. CDR3 region: CASSISSPYEQYF. For the CDR3, the DNA is TGTGCCAGTAGTATAAGTAGCCCCTACGAGCAGTACTTC.

The CDR3 reads CASCSGGNEQFF. Here the CDR3 DNA reads TGTGCCAGCTGCTCAGGGGGGAATGAGCAGTTCTTC. The V and J genes are TRBV28 and TRBJ2-1; TRBD1 might be the D (7 bases). CDR3 length: 12 amino acids. CDR1 MDHEN and CDR2 SYDVKM come from the germline V gene. The V and J ends lost 8 bases and 7 bases respectively, with 12 bases between them.

The rearrangement links TRBV30 to TRBJ2-7, with D maybe TRBD2 (6 bases). This CDR3 has 14 amino acids. With 0 bases removed from V and 2 bases from J, the gap between germline ends came to 11 bases. Germline CDR1 and CDR2: GTSNPN and SVGIG (reference sequence). The CDR3 DNA sequence: TGTGCCTGGAGTGTCGGTCGGACTACCTACGAGCAGTACTTC. Translated, it gives CAWSVGRTTYEQYF. Supplemented by reference TRBV30 and TRBJ2-7, the full variable domain reads SQTIHQWPATLVQPVGSPLSLECTVEGTSNPNLYWYRQAAGRGLQLLFYSVGIGQISSEVPQNLSASRPQDRQFILSSKKLLLSDSGFYLCAWSVGRTTYEQYFGPGTRLTVT.

The chain carries TRBV4-1 and TRBJ2-1, with TRBD2 identical over 12 bases. This CDR3 is 18 amino acids long. Germline loops: CDR1 MGHRA, CDR2 YSYEKL. V dropped 2 bases and J dropped 8; count of bases not matched to a gene: 13. The CDR3 DNA is TGCGCCAGCAGCCAAACCCCCCTAGCGGGAGGGCCTAGAGATGAGCAGTTCTTC. Translated: CASSQTPLAGGPRDEQFF.